This T cell receptor beta chain was sequenced in a study of T cell responses to AZD1222 COVID-19 vaccine. Trimming cost V 2 bases and J 1 base, with 6 bases left between them. The CDR3 sequence is 13 residues long. Germline loops: CDR1 SGHRS, CDR2 YFSETQ. Sequencing was performed with immunoSEQ multiplex PCR; in TCRdb, only in-frame clones are kept and a portion is missing. The sample has around 130,000 clones, over 90% seen once; the top ten hold around 5.4%. This receptor was obtained from an adult in good health. The sample consisted of peripheral blood, taken on day 0 of AZD1222 vaccination. The chain employs TRBV5-1 and TRBJ1-1; D is undetermined. The CDR3 spells CASSLLGNTEAFF. The CDR3 DNA reads TGCGCCAGCAGCTTACTCGGGAACACTGAAGCTTTCTTT.